These 13 T cell receptor beta chains originate from one sample sequenced in a study of post-analysis software for immune sequencing data. Study-wide results and caveats: The five TRBV segments detected at higher frequency in patients than in controls included TRBV5-6, TRBV5-1 and TRBV20-1.

Libraries were made from TCR beta cDNA, and they carried unique molecular identifiers. TCRdb called the PCR reads again in MiXCR, with one record for every CDR3 protein. This table has approximately 730,000 distinct CDR3 sequences, approximately 44% appearing once. These receptors' targets are unknown. Sequencing was done on a sample of blood. The receptor source for this set is a girl aged 10-17 years with multiple sclerosis.

The chain uses TRBV28 and TRBJ2-1, with TRBD1 matching over 9 bases. CDR1 and CDR2 from the germline V gene are MDHEN and SYDVKM. This CDR3 spans 14 amino acids. The V gene end was trimmed by 10 bases and the J gene end by 5 bases; junction bases not matched to a gene: 9. CDR3 loop: CATHMTGGHNEQFF. DNA of the CDR3: TGTGCCACCCACATGACAGGGGGACACAATGAGCAGTTCTTC. Together with reference TRBV28 and TRBJ2-1, the CDR3 gives the full variable domain: DVKVTQSSRYLVKRTGEKVFLECVQDMDHENMFWYRQDPGLGLRLIYFSYDVKMKEKGDIPEGYSVSREKKERFSLILESASTNQTSMYLCATHMTGGHNEQFFGPGTRLTVL.

This clonotype has just a few counts. The chain has TRBV3-1 and TRBJ1-1, with D perhaps TRBD1 (5 bases). The CDR3 runs to 16 residues. Germline V gene lookup returns CDR1 LGHDT and CDR2 YNNKEL (reference sequence). Trimming removed 4 bases from V and 2 bases from J, with 17 bases in between. The CDR3, as DNA: TGTGCCAGCAGCCCCAGGTATCGACAGATTAACACTGAAGCTTTCTTT. Amino acids: CASSPRYRQINTEAFF.

This clonotype was seen only a few times. The genes are TRBV20-1 and TRBJ2-7; unclear D gene. V shed 1 base and J shed 1 base, with 8 bases lying between them. This CDR3 has 13 amino acids. Germline CDR1 and CDR2: DFQATT and SNEGSKA (reference sequence). The CDR3 spells CSARGRSSYEQYF. The CDR3 nucleotides read TGCAGTGCTAGAGGGCGTTCTTCCTACGAGCAGTACTTC.

The V gene is TRBV20-1, the J gene TRBJ2-7, with 7 bases matching TRBD2. Trimming at V came to 6 bases and at J to 0 bases, leaving 5 bases not matched to a gene. Per germline, CDR1 DFQATT and CDR2 SNEGSKA (reference sequence). The CDR3 has 13 amino acids. CDR3 sequence: CSARTRSSYEQYF. CDR3 coding DNA: TGCAGTGCGCGGACTAGGAGCTCCTACGAGCAGTACTTC.

The V and J genes are TRBV7-9 and TRBJ2-1; weak D call: TRBD1 (5 bases). Trimming left V 8 bases short and J 5 bases short, with 16 bases between. From germline, CDR1 is SEHNR and CDR2 FQNEAQ (reference sequence). The CDR3 runs 14 residues. The DNA of the CDR3 is TGTGCCAGCCCAGAAGGGGATTCGAACAATGAGCAGTTCTTC. Translated, it gives CASPEGDSNNEQFF.

The CDR3 here is CASSTSGLHETSYEQYF. CDR3 sequence (DNA): TGTGCCAGCAGTACATCCGGGCTTCATGAGACTTCCTACGAGCAGTACTTC. The chain is built from TRBV12-3 or TRBV12-4 and TRBJ2-7, with D unresolved. Trimming shortened V by 5 bases and J by 1 base, and 21 bases separated the two germline ends. CDR3 length: 17 amino acids.

The J gene is TRBJ2-5, the V gene TRBV20-1; D unclear. The CDR3 is 13 amino acids. The germline V gene has CDR1 DFQATT and CDR2 SNEGSKA (reference sequence). Trimming pared 1 base from V and 5 bases from J, leaving 11 bases between. The DNA for the CDR3 is TGCAGTGCTAGAGCAGGACGGACGGAGACCCAGTACTTC. Its protein product is CSARAGRTETQYF.

In its sample, this clonotype was seen a few times. This chain connects TRBV6-6 to TRBJ2-5; maybe TRBD1 (6 bases). The CDR3 has 15 residues. The germline CDR1 and CDR2 sequences are MNHNY and SVGAGI (reference sequence). Trimming removed 5 bases from V and 1 base from J, with 14 bases in between. This CDR3 is CASSPLRTVQETQYF. The CDR3, as DNA: TGTGCCAGCAGTCCCCTCAGGACAGTCCAAGAGACCCAGTACTTC.

The chain links TRBV19 to TRBJ2-2; D is uncertain. Germline CDR1 LNHDA, CDR2 SQIVND (reference sequence). The CDR3 totals 15 residues. V lost 3 bases, J lost 3 bases, and 11 bases lay in between. CDR3 nucleotide sequence: TGTGCCAGTAGTATTCAAGAAGGGTACACCGGGGAGCTGTTTTTT. Its translation: CASSIQEGYTGELFF. The complete variable domain, with remaining parts taken from reference TRBV19 and TRBJ2-2, reads DGGITQSPKYLFRKEGQNVTLSCEQNLNHDAMYWYRQDPGQGLRLIYYSQIVNDFQKGDIAEGYSVSREKKESFPLTVTSAQKNPTAFYLCASSIQEGYTGELFFGEGSRLTVL.

The CDR3 bases are TGTGCCAGCAGCTTGGTTCGACAGGGTGCTAACTATGGCTACACCTTC. Translated: CASSLVRQGANYGYTF. This chain links TRBV5-5 with TRBJ1-2, with 7 positions matching TRBD1. J gave up 0 bases and V 0 bases, and 5 bases lay outside the gene matches. CDR1 is SGHKS and CDR2 is YYEKEE in the germline V gene (reference sequence). This CDR3 comprises 16 residues.

This clonotype showed up just once. The J gene is TRBJ2-4, the V gene TRBV7-8; tentatively, D is TRBD2 (5 bases). The CDR3 sequence is 12 residues long. Germline V CDR1 and CDR2: SGHVS, FQNEAQ. V lost 5 bases and J lost 8, with 10 bases in between. The CDR3 spells CASSVGGDIQYF. CDR3 DNA sequence: TGTGCCAGCAGCGTAGGAGGAGACATTCAGTACTTC.

The chain has TRBV5-6 and TRBJ2-7; 13 nucleotides match TRBD2. The germline CDR1 and CDR2 sequences are SGHDT and YYEEEE. The length of the CDR3 is 17 residues. Trimming took 3 bases from V and 5 from J; bases not matched to a gene: 11. The CDR3 protein is CASSSTPGTSGNHEQYF. As DNA, the CDR3 is TGTGCCAGCAGCTCAACCCCCGGGACTAGCGGGAACCACGAGCAGTACTTC.

The rearrangement joins TRBV7-9 to TRBJ2-7; maybe TRBD1 (5 bases). With 4 bases removed from V and 2 bases from J, the gap between germline ends came to 9 bases. CDR3 length: 13 amino acids. CDR1 and CDR2 from the germline V gene are SEHNR and FQNEAQ (reference sequence). The CDR3 protein is CASSSDIPYEQYF. In DNA, the CDR3 is TGTGCCAGCAGCTCGGACATCCCCTACGAGCAGTACTTC.